This T cell receptor (beta chain) was recovered during a study of blood T cell repertoires in COVID-19. Study-level information: The samples span acute and convalescent COVID-19 from the United States, Italy and Spain.

Sequencing used immunoSEQ multiplex PCR; TCRdb keeps in-frame clones, though not all of them. The data show hundreds of thousands of clones, with 88% seen just once and approximately 4% held by the top ten. The trim removed 4 bases at V and 2 bases at J, leaving 8 bases unmatched. Germline assignment: CDR1 LNHDA and CDR2 SQIVND (reference sequence). The CDR3 covers 16 residues. The table lists this clone with a few counts. Sequenced input: peripheral blood. This chain uses TRBV19 with TRBJ2-7; TRBD1 agrees at 10 bases. This receptor was identified in a woman between 45 and 65 years old with active or convalescent COVID-19. The CDR3 DNA reads as TGTGCCAGTAGTACGACAGGGGGCGGTTTTCCCTACGAGCAGTACTTC. This codes for CASSTTGGGFPYEQYF.